This T cell receptor (beta chain) is from a study of radiation and T cells in renal cell carcinoma (dated by TCRdb to 2019 to 2021). Background on the whole study: TCR beta sequencing covered over 50 samples in total, comprising approximately 26 tumors and around 27 peripheral blood samples. A total of roughly 4 million unique CDR3 nucleotide sequences, encoding around 2.7 million unique CDR3 amino acid sequences, were found across all 50 or so samples. Broader findings and caveats from the paper: A greater number of dominant CDR3 motifs was detected in irradiated tumors than in control tumors, and a larger share of the repertoire was occupied by these motifs in irradiated tumors than in control tumors. Because only small tumor regions of around 1 g were available, the study did not capture intratumoral heterogeneity. Higher TCR clonality was observed in irradiated tumors than in controls, with an average of approximately 54% of the repertoire accounted for by the top 100 clonotypes, compared with approximately 40% in nephrectomy-only tumors. With a single-armed trial design, the study had no way to address how radiation dose or scheduling affects the TCR repertoire.

The time point tag for this specimen amounts to: tumor resected at nephrectomy. Read against the paper, the sample's treatment or condition label means: treatment-naive control, cytoreductive nephrectomy. For controls, tumors were taken from treatment-naive renal cell carcinoma patients who had cytoreductive nephrectomy with no radiation beforehand. Renal cell carcinoma with clear cell pathology was present in all patients. The control tumors used for TCR sequencing were from 4 females and 11 to 12 males, were resected between about 2010 and 2015, and had a median patient age of around 50 years (range about 35 to 90). The tumors were dissociated mechanically, digested with collagenase/hyaluronidase at 37 degrees C, processed in gentleMACS C tubes, and kept in liquid nitrogen. The QIAamp DNA Blood Mini Kit (Qiagen) was used to prepare genomic DNA for TCR sequencing. The analyses included only samples that passed all quality control checks.

Following the manufacturer's recommendations, the immunoSEQ kit was used to generate TCR beta libraries from genomic DNA. To prepare the libraries, a first multiplex PCR with proprietary primers was run, followed by a second PCR that added unique barcodes, and a bead cleanup was done after each round. A kit-provided positive control reaction and a negative control reaction were included in every sample batch. The final libraries were assessed on an Agilent 4200 TapeStation D1000 ScreenTape, pooled by volume, and quantified by qPCR. Sequencing was performed on an Illumina NextSeq500 with a MidOutput 150-cycle cartridge, and 156 Read1 and 15 Index1 cycles were run with kit custom primers. The pooled library was loaded at approximately 0.97 pM with approximately 20% PhiX control spiked in. As for how the authors treated the data: Vendor-processed data were analyzed in R, with a clonotype defined as all T cells sharing the same CDR3 nucleotide sequence. In the clone abundance analyses, frequencies were normalized to the 10,000 most abundant clones in each sample. Public T cell clones, which averaged fewer than five per sample, were removed prior to analysis. The dominant motif analysis was done with ImmunoMap using the PAM10 matrix, a gap penalty of 30, and a homology threshold of 0.3, and motifs with a cumulative frequency of at least 0.01 were considered dominant. The clones in this table, taken by TCRdb from immuneACCESS, are in-frame only. Not every clone is retained; where verified, under half of the shortfall comes from an unresolved V gene, and the cause of the rest is unknown. The V and J calls and clone size come from that table; D and trimming were worked out from the DNA. Here the sample has under 11,000 clones; 50% to 65% occur a single time. The top ten hold around 9.7% of the sample.

A note on this clone: The antigen it recognizes is unknown. One base away there is no much larger clone; base qualities are not given.

From a lookup of the germline V gene (reference sequence), CDR1 and CDR2 are DFQATT and SNEGSKA. The CDR3, cysteine through phenylalanine, is 11 amino acids long. Only the CDR3 portion is preserved as DNA: 33 bases, with reading frame beginning at the first base. The junction carries 13 bases between V and J, which are trimmed by 6 bases and 11 bases respectively. The V and J segments used are TRBV20-1 and TRBJ1-4, with no reliable assignment of the D segment. This clonotype was sampled from a man aged 40-49 years with renal cell carcinoma. The sequencing used tumor tissue, collected from a patient whose treatment was nephrectomy without radiotherapy. This receptor has the CDR3 CSALFQVKLFF. Here is the DNA: TGCAGTGCCCTATTTCAGGTTAAACTGTTTTTT.